What follows are 20 T cell receptor beta chains derived from one specimen sequenced in a study of PD-1 blockade in mismatch repair-deficient tumors. The data were produced by immunoSEQ multiplex PCR, yet TCRdb's version contains in-frame clones alone and is incomplete. The data contain around 30,000 clones, 80% of them singletons. The source material was PBMCs, sampled 6 weeks after starting pembrolizumab. These receptors were collected from an adult with mismatch repair-deficient cancer.

The gene calls are TRBV9 and TRBJ1-3; perhaps TRBD1 as D (6 bases). The V and J ends lost 0 bases and 8 bases respectively, with 9 bases between them. Germline CDR1 reads SGDLS; CDR2 reads YYNGEE. CDR3 size: 13 residues. CDR3 DNA: TGTGCCAGCAGCGTAGTAGGGGGAGACACCATATATTTT. Its translation: CASSVVGGDTIYF.

This chain uses TRBV5-6 with TRBJ2-1, with TRBD2 matching over 7 bases. Germline V CDR1 and CDR2: SGHDT, YYEEEE. The CDR3 length is 15 residues. J lost 4 bases, V lost 0 bases, and 4 bases had no gene match. The CDR3 DNA sequence: TGTGCCAGCAGCTTGGCGCTAGCGGTTTACAATGAGCAGTTCTTC. Its protein is CASSLALAVYNEQFF.

This rearrangement joins TRBV11-2 to TRBJ2-7, with TRBD1 matching 9 bases. Germline V gene data show CDR1 as SGHAT and CDR2 as FQNNGV. Unmatched junction bases numbered 8, after V lost 6 bases and J lost 2 bases. The CDR3 is 15 residues long. CDR3 loop: CASRRWGTGTYEQYF. CDR3 nucleotides: TGTGCCAGCAGACGGTGGGGGACAGGGACCTACGAGCAGTACTTC.

The gene calls are TRBV13 and TRBJ2-1, with 10 bases aligning to TRBD1. The CDR3 extends over 15 amino acids. With V trimmed by 4 bases and J by 5 bases, 5 bases remained unmatched. Looked up from germline, CDR1 is PRHDT and CDR2 is FYEKMQ (reference sequence). This CDR3 is CASSSGTGVNNEQFF. The CDR3 region has the DNA TGTGCCAGCAGCTCCGGGACAGGGGTTAACAATGAGCAGTTCTTC.

The gene calls are TRBV7-9 and TRBJ1-1; D not certain. Germline assignment: CDR1 SEHNR and CDR2 FQNEAQ (reference sequence). The CDR3 covers 12 residues. The V and J ends lost 8 bases and 0 bases respectively, with 7 bases between them. CDR3 coding DNA: TGTGCCAGCTCCCACATGAACACTGAAGCTTTCTTT. It codes for CASSHMNTEAFF.

The chain combines TRBV6-1 with TRBJ1-2, with 8 positions matching TRBD1. Germline V gives CDR1 MNHNS, CDR2 SASEGT. The CDR3 is 14 amino acids. V trimming: 3 bases; J trimming: 5 bases; junction bases outside the gene matches: 5. The CDR3 here is CASSDWTGNYGYTF. The CDR3, as DNA: TGTGCCAGCAGTGATTGGACAGGGAATTATGGCTACACCTTC.

The chain recombines TRBV2 with TRBJ1-1; 7 positions match TRBD1. Germline V gene lookup returns CDR1 SNHLY and CDR2 FYNNEI. This CDR3 is built from 15 residues. The trim removed 6 bases at V and 4 bases at J, leaving 11 bases unmatched. CDR3 sequence reads: CASRHDREGSTEAFF. Here the CDR3 DNA reads TGTGCCAGCAGGCATGACAGGGAAGGAAGCACTGAAGCTTTCTTT.

V is TRBV21-1 and J is TRBJ2-1; the table gives TRBD2 as D, unverified against the DNA. TRBV21-1 is designated a pseudogene. This CDR3 comprises 21 residues. Written as DNA, the CDR3 is TGTGCCAGCAGCAGGCGGGGGATATTGCTAGCGGGAGGGCCCACCTACAATGAGCAGTTCTTC. Translation gives CASSRRGILLAGGPTYNEQFF.

This clone was counted a single time. CDR3 protein: CASSVTGGGNGYTF. The CDR3 DNA sequence: TGTGCCAGCAGCGTCACAGGGGGCGGTAATGGCTACACCTTC. The gene calls are TRBV7-9 and TRBJ1-2, with TRBD1 matching 9 bases. Trimming cost V 5 bases and J 6 bases; bases outside gene matches: 7. The CDR3 contains 14 residues. Per germline, CDR1 SEHNR and CDR2 FQNEAQ (reference sequence).

The V gene is TRBV28, the J gene TRBJ2-7; TRBD1 matches 9 bases. Per germline, CDR1 MDHEN and CDR2 SYDVKM. Trimming took 5 bases from V and 5 from J; bases not matched to a gene: 13. The CDR3 has 16 residues. CDR3 sequence (DNA): TGTGCCAGCAGTCGATCGTCCGGGACAGGGCATCACGAGCAGTACTTC. Translating gives CASSRSSGTGHHEQYF.

V and J are TRBV7-8 and TRBJ1-5, with 7 nucleotides matching TRBD1. The CDR3 length is 15 residues. CDR1 SGHVS and CDR2 FQNEAQ come from the germline V gene. V dropped 4 bases and J dropped 8; count of bases not matched to a gene: 11. The CDR3 spells CASSSRGQTGKPQHF. The CDR3 coding sequence is TGTGCCAGCAGCTCAAGGGGGCAAACAGGCAAGCCCCAGCATTTT.

The V and J genes are TRBV5-6 and TRBJ1-1; D gene unclear. V was cut by 0 bases and J by 1 base, with 10 bases left in between. This CDR3 is 15 amino acids long. Germline assignment: CDR1 SGHDT and CDR2 YYEEEE. The CDR3 sequence: CASSLVGTWNTEAFF. DNA of the CDR3: TGTGCCAGCAGCTTGGTTGGCACCTGGAACACTGAAGCTTTCTTT. Filled out from reference TRBV5-6 and TRBJ1-1, the complete variable domain reads DAGVTQSPTHLIKTRGQQVTLRCSPKSGHDTVSWYQQALGQGPQFIFQYYEEEERQRGNFPDRFSGHQFPNYSSELNVNALLLGDSALYLCASSLVGTWNTEAFFGQGTRLTVV.

The chain has TRBV28 and TRBJ2-7, with a weak D call TRBD2 (6 bases). The CDR3 extends over 15 amino acids. V shed 7 bases and J shed 3 bases, with 19 bases lying between them. Germline loops: CDR1 MDHEN, CDR2 SYDVKM. DNA for the CDR3: TGTGCCAGCACCACACTGGGGACTCCTGGCTACGAGCAGTACTTC. It yields the protein CASTTLGTPGYEQYF.

This clone was counted a few times. The gene calls are TRBV5-6 and TRBJ2-7; D call uncertain. V shed 4 bases and J shed 2 bases, with 10 bases lying between them. Germline-derived CDR1 and CDR2 are SGHDT and YYEEEE. The CDR3 is 13 amino acids. The CDR3 nucleotides are TGTGCCAGCAGCACCGACAACCCCTACGAGCAGTACTTC. This encodes CASSTDNPYEQYF.

This sequence joins TRBV15 and TRBJ2-4, with D hard to call. The CDR3 consists of 15 residues. The germline V gene encodes CDR1 LNHNV and CDR2 YYDKDF (reference sequence). V was cut by 8 bases and J by 1 base, with 15 bases left in between. CDR3 in amino acids: CATSQNLLAKNIQYF. DNA for the CDR3: TGTGCCACCTCGCAGAACCTGCTCGCCAAAAACATTCAGTACTTC.

The chain joins TRBV5-1 to TRBJ2-7; a weak D match, TRBD1 (6 bases). Germline CDR1 is SGHRS and CDR2 is YFSETQ. CDR3 size: 14 residues. The V end lost 4 bases, the J end lost 0 bases, and 11 bases lay between the germline ends. CDR3 sequence (DNA): TGCGCCAGCAGCCCCCGGACAGTCTCCTACGAGCAGTACTTC. Its protein is CASSPRTVSYEQYF.

This clone was picked up a small number of times. This chain joins TRBV5-5 and TRBJ1-5, with TRBD1 as a possible D gene (5 bases). CDR1 is SGHKS, CDR2 YYEKEE, per germline (reference sequence). There are 14 residues in the CDR3. Trimming removed 4 bases from V and 2 bases from J, with 10 bases in between. CDR3 in amino acids: CASSQGGGNQPQHF. The CDR3 nucleotides read TGTGCCAGCAGCCAGGGCGGAGGCAATCAGCCCCAGCATTTT.

The rearrangement joins TRBV5-1 to TRBJ2-1, with 9 nucleotides matching TRBD2. Losses at the gene ends were 3 bases for V and 8 bases for J; bases not matched to a gene: 12. The CDR3 is made up of 16 amino acids. Looked up from germline, CDR1 is SGHRS and CDR2 is YFSETQ. DNA of the CDR3: TGCGCCAGCAGCTCCCTAAATAGCGGGAGTATCGATGAGCAGTTCTTC. This encodes CASSSLNSGSIDEQFF.

J is TRBJ2-3 and V is TRBV11-2, with D tentatively TRBD2 (6 bases). Germline CDR1 is SGHAT and CDR2 is FQNNGV. Trimming removed 7 bases at V and 2 bases at J, with 16 bases between. This CDR3 is built from 15 residues. CDR3: CASTLGRIFTDTQYF. DNA for the CDR3: TGTGCCAGCACCCTGGGGAGGATCTTCACAGATACGCAGTATTTT. The full variable domain, rest sourced from reference TRBV11-2 and TRBJ2-3, is EAGVAQSPRYKIIEKRQSVAFWCNPISGHATLYWYQQILGQGPKLLIQFQNNGVVDDSQLPKDRFSAERLKGVDSTLKIQPAKLEDSAVYLCASTLGRIFTDTQYFGPGTRLTVL.

This clone was found once. The J gene is TRBJ2-2, the V gene TRBV28, with D perhaps TRBD1 (6 bases). Germline V gene lookup returns CDR1 MDHEN and CDR2 SYDVKM. The CDR3 loop spans 15 amino acids. Trimming took 1 base from V and 8 from J, leaving 14 bases between them. The CDR3 reads CASSLYETGRGELFF. The CDR3 nucleotides are TGTGCCAGCAGTTTATATGAAACAGGGCGGGGGGAGCTGTTTTTT. The full variable domain, rest sourced from reference TRBV28 and TRBJ2-2, is DVKVTQSSRYLVKRTGEKVFLECVQDMDHENMFWYRQDPGLGLRLIYFSYDVKMKEKGDIPEGYSVSREKKERFSLILESASTNQTSMYLCASSLYETGRGELFFGEGSRLTVL.